The present TCR beta chain was sequenced within a study of beta chain features in type 1 diabetes. Study results and caveats: Shorter TCRB CDR3s, moderately but significantly so, were found in Type 1 diabetes patients in all four CD4+ subsets.

The sample holds a few counts of this clone. Antigen specificity is unknown. CDR1 is SGHTA, CDR2 FQGNSA, per germline. V lost 4 bases, J lost 5 bases, and 3 bases stayed unmatched. CDR3 length: 14 residues. Each population that was sorted was more than 95% pure. The authors reverse transcribed all of the isolated RNA, so sequencing captured expressed TCRB transcripts. Clones were read by immunoSEQ multiplex PCR, and TCRdb kept only the in-frame ones, dropping some. The sample holds some 350,000 clones, over 9% seen once. This sequence joins TRBV7-2 and TRBJ2-1; 9 nucleotides agree with TRBD2. Input material: central memory CD4+ T cells from blood. The source of this sequence is a man younger than 40 with type 1 diabetes. CDR3 bases: TGTGCCAGCAGCTCGACTAGCGGAGACAATGAGCAGTTCTTC. Residues: CASSSTSGDNEQFF.